The 25 T cell receptor beta chains in this list originate from one sample, sequenced in a study of radiation and T cells in renal cell carcinoma. TCRdb's copy holds only in-frame clones and misses some; the assay was immunoSEQ multiplex PCR. The repertoire has under 35,000 clones, over 75% of them found once; the top ten carry 33%. The time point was: blood 4 weeks post-SBRT, at nephrectomy. Noted treatment: 15 Gy SBRT to primary tumor, nephrectomy 4 weeks later. Here the sequenced sample was blood, taken from a patient whose treatment included radiotherapy and nephrectomy. These receptors all stem from a man between 60 and 75 years old with renal cell carcinoma.

The V call is TRBV19, the J call TRBJ1-1; no firm D call. CDR3 size: 16 residues. CDR1 is LNHDA, CDR2 SQIVND, per germline (reference sequence). Between the trimmed V and J ends, which lost 1 base and 0 bases, there was a span of 12 bases. DNA for the CDR3: TGTGCCAGTAGTATAGGAGCAGGCCTATTGAACACTGAAGCTTTCTTT. It codes for CASSIGAGLLNTEAFF.

The chain joins TRBV4-1 to TRBJ2-1, with 15 positions matching TRBD2. From germline, CDR1 is MGHRA and CDR2 YSYEKL. The CDR3 is made up of 20 amino acids. J gave up 1 base and V 3 bases, and 10 bases lay outside the gene matches. CDR3 amino acids: CASSQRHGTSGRRSYNEQFF. In DNA, the CDR3 is TGCGCCAGCAGCCAGCGCCATGGGACTAGCGGGAGGAGATCCTACAATGAGCAGTTCTTC.

J is TRBJ1-2 and V is TRBV7-2, with D hard to call. The CDR3 has 13 amino acids. Germline V gene lookup returns CDR1 SGHTA and CDR2 FQGNSA. The V end lost 2 bases, the J end lost 4 bases, and 8 bases lay between the germline ends. The CDR3 reads CASSLNYLYGYTF. The DNA of the CDR3 is TGTGCCAGCAGCTTAAATTACCTCTATGGCTACACCTTC.

The genes are TRBV5-1 and TRBJ2-7, with a weak D call TRBD1 (6 bases). The V gene lost 4 bases and the J gene lost 3 bases, with 14 bases spanning the gap. Germline lookup yields CDR1 SGHRS and CDR2 YFSETQ. The CDR3 spans 14 residues. CDR3 nucleotides: TGCGCCAGCAGCGCGACCGGGACAAACTACGAGCAGTACTTC. It translates to CASSATGTNYEQYF. The full variable domain, rest sourced from reference TRBV5-1 and TRBJ2-7, is KAGVTQTPRYLIKTRGQQVTLSCSPISGHRSVSWYQQTPGQGLQFLFEYFSETQRNKGNFPGRFSGRQFSNSRSEMNVSTLELGDSALYLCASSATGTNYEQYFGPGTRLTVT.

V gene TRBV27 combines with J gene TRBJ1-3; a possible D gene is TRBD1 (5 bases). This CDR3 contains 17 residues. Trimming left V 2 bases short and J 5 bases short, with 19 bases between. In germline, CDR1 is MNHEY, CDR2 SMNVEV (reference sequence). CDR3 DNA: TGTGCCAGCAGTTTACCCAGTGGGGGGGGGAGACGAAACACCATATATTTT. Encoded protein: CASSLPSGGGRRNTIYF.

This clone was recorded once. The V gene is TRBV5-1, the J gene TRBJ1-3; a weak D match, TRBD1 (5 bases). CDR3 length: 13 amino acids. Looked up from germline, CDR1 is SGHRS and CDR2 is YFSETQ. The V gene lost 5 bases and the J gene lost 4 bases, with 10 bases spanning the gap. The CDR3 coding sequence is TGCGCCAGCAGGGGGGACGGAGGAAACACCATATATTTT. It specifies CASRGDGGNTIYF.

The table lists this clone with a few counts. This sequence joins TRBV27 and TRBJ2-7; 8 bases match TRBD1. V dropped 11 bases and J dropped 0; count of bases not matched to a gene: 9. Germline CDR1 MNHEY, CDR2 SMNVEV (reference sequence). This CDR3 spans 14 amino acids. Here the CDR3 DNA reads TGTGCCTCCAAGTCAGGGGGCAGCTCCTACGAGCAGTACTTC. Protein product: CASKSGGSSYEQYF.

The chain employs TRBV5-5 and TRBJ1-4, with a weak D call TRBD1 (5 bases). This CDR3 has 17 residues. Germline loops: CDR1 SGHKS, CDR2 YYEKEE (reference sequence). V lost 4 bases to trimming and J lost 7 bases, with 23 bases between them. CDR3 coding DNA: TGTGCCAGCAGCCCCAACACCGGGGCAGAATTGGGTGAAAAACTGTTTTTT. Amino acids: CASSPNTGAELGEKLFF.

V and J are TRBV5-6 and TRBJ2-6; D perhaps matches TRBD2 (5 bases). This CDR3 spans 15 amino acids. The V gene's germline CDR1 is SGHDT and CDR2 YYEEEE. V was pared by 4 bases and J by 2 bases, with 10 bases between. This chain's CDR3 is CASSRPGTGANVLTF. In DNA form, the CDR3 reads TGTGCCAGCAGCCGACCGGGGACTGGGGCCAACGTCCTGACTTTC.

J is TRBJ1-3 and V is TRBV5-1; TRBD1 might be the D (5 bases). The V end was cut by 1 base, the J end by 4 bases, with 15 bases between. Germline assignment: CDR1 SGHRS and CDR2 YFSETQ. The CDR3 contains 16 residues. CDR3: CASSLLSGGDGNTIYF. The CDR3 nucleotides read TGCGCCAGCAGCTTGTTGAGCGGAGGGGACGGAAACACCATATATTTT.

The chain couples TRBV4-3 to TRBJ2-3, with D unclear. The CDR3 has 13 residues. The germline V gene encodes CDR1 LGHNA and CDR2 YSLEER. The ends were cut back, 5 bases at V and 5 bases at J, with 11 bases in the middle. The CDR3: CASSLRGEDTQYF. CDR3 coding DNA: TGCGCCAGCAGCTTAAGAGGCGAAGATACGCAGTATTTT.

The rearrangement uses TRBV5-1 and TRBJ1-5; D unresolved. Germline lookup yields CDR1 SGHRS and CDR2 YFSETQ. There are 13 residues in the CDR3. The V end lost 0 bases, the J end lost 7 bases, and 8 bases lay between the germline ends. The CDR3 DNA is TGCGCCAGCAGCTTGGAGGGTGGCCAGCCCCAGCATTTT. Protein sequence: CASSLEGGQPQHF. Full variable domain (rest looked up from reference TRBV5-1 and TRBJ1-5): KAGVTQTPRYLIKTRGQQVTLSCSPISGHRSVSWYQQTPGQGLQFLFEYFSETQRNKGNFPGRFSGRQFSNSRSEMNVSTLELGDSALYLCASSLEGGQPQHFGDGTRLSIL.

The rearrangement links TRBV10-3 to TRBJ2-1; 11 bases are shared with TRBD2. The CDR3 has 17 amino acids. J gave up 5 bases and V 0 bases, and 6 bases lay outside the gene matches. Germline CDR1 is ENHRY and CDR2 is SYGVKD. CDR3 DNA: TGTGCCATCAGTGAGTCCCTTACTAGCGGGAGCCACAATGAGCAGTTCTTC. Its protein is CAISESLTSGSHNEQFF.

The genes are TRBV5-4 and TRBJ2-6; D remains ambiguous. CDR3 size: 15 residues. V gave up 2 bases and J gave up 0 bases, with 6 bases separating them. In germline, CDR1 is SGHNT, CDR2 YYREEE (reference sequence). The CDR3 loop is CASSFGVSGANVLTF. The CDR3 DNA reads as TGTGCCAGCAGCTTCGGCGTCTCTGGGGCCAACGTCCTGACTTTC.

The rearrangement joins TRBV16 to TRBJ1-4; no reliable D call. Germline assignment: CDR1 KGHSY and CDR2 FQNENV. This CDR3 has 16 residues. V gave up 2 bases and J gave up 7 bases, with 17 bases separating them. The CDR3 region is CASSQAARHPGEKLFF. Here the CDR3 DNA reads TGTGCCAGCAGCCAAGCGGCCCGGCATCCTGGTGAAAAACTGTTTTTT.

This chain links TRBV5-8 with TRBJ2-3; 9 bases match TRBD2. The CDR3 length is 16 residues. CDR1 and CDR2 from the germline V gene are SGHTS and YDEGEE. Trimming took 4 bases from V and 2 from J; bases not matched to a gene: 8. The CDR3 sequence is CASSAGLAWDTDTQYF. The DNA for the CDR3 is TGTGCCAGCAGCGCCGGACTAGCGTGGGACACAGATACGCAGTATTTT.

In its sample, this clone was seen once. The V and J genes are TRBV18 and TRBJ2-7; 9 bases map to TRBD1. Germline CDR1 KGHSH, CDR2 LQKENI. The trim removed 7 bases at V and 5 bases at J, leaving 6 bases unmatched. The CDR3 is 13 amino acids. The CDR3 nucleotides are TGTGCCAGCTGTCCGGGACAGGGCGACGAGCAGTACTTC. As protein: CASCPGQGDEQYF.

This sequence joins TRBV5-6 and TRBJ2-7; TRBD1 agrees at 9 bases. Germline V gives CDR1 SGHDT, CDR2 YYEEEE. Unmatched junction bases numbered 15, after V lost 5 bases and J lost 6 bases. The CDR3 sequence is 16 residues long. The CDR3 loop reads CASRSGWDRVSGEQYF. CDR3 DNA: TGTGCCAGCAGATCCGGATGGGACAGGGTATCCGGCGAGCAGTACTTC.

This sequence joins TRBV5-4 and TRBJ1-5; D is unresolved. The CDR3 is 15 residues long. Germline CDR1 and CDR2: SGHNT and YYREEE (reference sequence). V lost 2 bases and J lost 0, with 9 bases in between. The CDR3: CASSFSPHSNQPQHF. The DNA of the CDR3 is TGTGCCAGCAGCTTTTCTCCCCATAGCAATCAGCCCCAGCATTTT.

V usage is TRBV7-9 and J usage is TRBJ2-5; a possible D gene is TRBD1 (6 bases). Trimming took off 4 bases at V and 5 bases at J, with 11 bases between the two ends. The CDR3 contains 13 residues. Germline values: CDR1 SEHNR, CDR2 FQNEAQ (reference sequence). CDR3 protein: CASSWGGQETQYF. CDR3 DNA sequence: TGTGCCAGCAGCTGGGGCGGACAGGAGACCCAGTACTTC.

The V and J genes are TRBV4-2 and TRBJ2-3; 11 bases are a match to TRBD2. This CDR3 spans 17 amino acids. Germline V gene lookup returns CDR1 LGHNA and CDR2 YNFKEQ. The J segment lost 2 bases and the V segment lost 4 bases, leaving 8 bases of the junction unmatched. The DNA for the CDR3 is TGTGCCAGCAGCCCTGGGGGACTAGCGGAGACCACAGATACGCAGTATTTT. Encoded protein: CASSPGGLAETTDTQYF.

This clone was seen repeatedly, ten times or more. This chain connects TRBV5-1 to TRBJ1-6, with 7 bases matching TRBD1. Looked up from germline, CDR1 is SGHRS and CDR2 is YFSETQ. This CDR3 is built from 15 residues. The trim removed 0 bases at V and 7 bases at J, leaving 4 bases unmatched. The CDR3 DNA reads TGCGCCAGCAGCTTGGGGAGGACAGGAAATTCACCCCTCCACTTT. This encodes CASSLGRTGNSPLHF.

This clone was recorded once. The chain carries TRBV27 and TRBJ1-6, with a weak D call TRBD1 (5 bases). Trimming took off 6 bases at V and 8 bases at J, with 14 bases between the two ends. Germline CDR1 is MNHEY and CDR2 is SMNVEV (reference sequence). The CDR3 covers 14 residues. The CDR3 is CASRTTGIYSPLHF. The CDR3 DNA reads TGTGCCAGCAGGACCACAGGAATTTATTCACCCCTCCACTTT.

Here the CDR3 reads CASSSWDSAYSNQPQHF. For the CDR3, the DNA is TGTGCCAGCAGCTCGTGGGACAGCGCTTATAGCAATCAGCCCCAGCATTTT. The chain is built from TRBV27 and TRBJ1-5; TRBD1 matches 7 bases. J was trimmed by 0 bases and V by 6 bases; bases with no gene match: 11. Germline V gene sequence: CDR1 MNHEY, CDR2 SMNVEV (reference sequence). The CDR3 covers 17 residues.

DNA of the CDR3: TGTGCCAGCAGTGACGCCGGACGGAGTGAGACCCAGTACTTC. Its translation: CASSDAGRSETQYF. The chain recombines TRBV6-1 with TRBJ2-5; no clear D. From germline, CDR1 is MNHNS and CDR2 SASEGT. The germline V and J ends were trimmed by 3 bases and 5 bases, with 13 bases remaining between them. CDR3 length equals 14 residues.